These 5 T cell receptor beta chains were all obtained from the same sample, sequenced in a study of response to subunit inactivated influenza vaccine. TCRdb fed the RT-PCR reads into MiXCR, producing one record per CDR3 protein. The sample lists fewer than 800,000 distinct CDR3 sequences; about a sixth were seen once. Sequencing used PBMCs from blood, obtained 11 to 12 days after vaccination. The receptor set was obtained from a man aged 45-65 years who received an inactivated influenza vaccine.

This clonotype came up a few times. V usage is TRBV5-1 and J usage is TRBJ2-1; D is ambiguous. V was cut by 0 bases and J by 5 bases, with 9 bases left in between. Looked up from germline, CDR1 is SGHRS and CDR2 is YFSETQ. The CDR3 consists of 14 residues. The CDR3 spells CASSLEIRHNEQFF. The CDR3 region has the DNA TGCGCCAGCAGCTTGGAGATTAGACACAATGAGCAGTTCTTC. Variable domain in full (rest from reference TRBV5-1 and TRBJ2-1): KAGVTQTPRYLIKTRGQQVTLSCSPISGHRSVSWYQQTPGQGLQFLFEYFSETQRNKGNFPGRFSGRQFSNSRSEMNVSTLELGDSALYLCASSLEIRHNEQFFGPGTRLTVL.

Many counts were recorded for this clonotype. This chain joins TRBV6-1 and TRBJ2-4; TRBD1 is a possible D gene (6 bases). There are 15 residues in the CDR3. V was trimmed by 8 bases and J by 1 base, leaving 15 bases between them. CDR1 MNHNS and CDR2 SASEGT come from the germline V gene. The DNA of the CDR3 is TGTGCCAGCGGAATAATGACAGGCGCCAAAAACATTCAGTACTTC. Protein product: CASGIMTGAKNIQYF.

This clonotype was seen a handful of times. The rearrangement joins TRBV10-3 to TRBJ2-2, with 9 bases identical to TRBD2. Germline V gives CDR1 ENHRY, CDR2 SYGVKD. V shed 4 bases and J 4 bases; nucleotides not matched to a gene: 7. The CDR3 length is 16 residues. The CDR3 nucleotides read TGTGCCATCAGTGGGGTAGCGGGAGTTCCCACCGGGGAGCTGTTTTTT. Translating gives CAISGVAGVPTGELFF.

The chain employs TRBV5-1 and TRBJ2-2; D might be TRBD1 (6 bases). This CDR3 comprises 17 residues. V was cut by 0 bases and J by 3 bases, with 15 bases left in between. Germline CDR1 and CDR2: SGHRS and YFSETQ. The CDR3 reads CASSLDLRDTHTGELFF. The CDR3 bases are TGCGCCAGCAGCTTGGACCTCCGGGACACCCACACCGGGGAGCTGTTTTTT. Based on the CDR3 plus reference TRBV5-1 and TRBJ2-2, the full variable domain is KAGVTQTPRYLIKTRGQQVTLSCSPISGHRSVSWYQQTPGQGLQFLFEYFSETQRNKGNFPGRFSGRQFSNSRSEMNVSTLELGDSALYLCASSLDLRDTHTGELFFGEGSRLTVL.

The CDR3 is CSAGPRGLNPYEQYF. The CDR3 region has the DNA TGCAGTGCCGGACCTAGGGGACTTAACCCCTACGAGCAGTACTTC. The chain employs TRBV20-1 and TRBJ2-7; possibly TRBD2 for D (6 bases). The CDR3 has 15 amino acids. Germline values: CDR1 DFQATT, CDR2 SNEGSKA (reference sequence). Trimming removed 6 bases from V and 2 bases from J, with 20 bases in between.